This T cell receptor beta chain derives from a study of cytomegalovirus exposure and HLA in healthy donors. Study-wide points: Despite most TCR sequences being rare, some public TCRs occurred in many donors.

With respect to this clone: The antigen is undetermined.

Amplification used 60 Vbeta primers and 13 Jbeta primers. Assay used: immunoSEQ multiplex PCR; TCRdb lists only in-frame clones, some missing. The top ten hold under 1.5% of the sample, which has around 150,000 clones, approximately 76% seen once. CDR3 length: 16 residues. The V segment lost 0 bases and the J segment 2 bases; nucleotides outside the gene matches: 7. The germline V gene encodes CDR1 SGHNT and CDR2 YYREEE (reference sequence). The V gene is TRBV5-4, the J gene TRBJ2-5, with 7 bases that match TRBD2. The receptor was derived from a man aged 60-69 years in good health and CMV-seronegative. Sequenced: PBMCs. The CDR3 DNA is TGTGCCAGCAGCTTGGATGGTAGCGGGCTTCAAGAGACCCAGTACTTC. Protein: CASSLDGSGLQETQYF. The full variable domain, in which reference TRBV5-4 and TRBJ2-5 provide the parts outside the CDR3, is ETGVTQSPTHLIKTRGQQVTLRCSSQSGHNTVSWYQQALGQGPQFIFQYYREEENGRGNFPPRFSGLQFPNYSSELNVNALELDDSALYLCASSLDGSGLQETQYFGPGTRLLVL.